This TCR beta chain originates from a study of cytomegalovirus exposure and HLA in healthy donors. Concerning this clone: Its antigen is not identified.

Trimming removed 4 bases from V and 5 bases from J; junction bases left unmatched: 9. Germline V gene sequence: CDR1 MNHEY, CDR2 SMNVEV (reference sequence). The CDR3 is 17 amino acids. The PCR employed 60 Vbeta primers together with 13 Jbeta primers. The table came from immunoSEQ multiplex PCR; TCRdb's copy has only in-frame clones and leaves some out. The sample has roughly 140,000 clones; roughly 78% are singletons. Study-level findings and limits: Per published reports, the classifier diagnosed cytomegalovirus status with high specificity and sensitivity. Specificity for CMV antigens was confirmed in vitro for a few of the CMV-associated chains.

The clonotype was recovered from a man aged 45-60 years in good health and CMV-seropositive. The chain has TRBV27 and TRBJ2-5, with 14 bases that match TRBD2. The sample taken for sequencing was PBMCs. CDR3 amino acids: CASSSQTGLAGVETQYF. The DNA of the CDR3 is TGTGCCAGCAGTTCGCAAACGGGACTAGCGGGAGTGGAGACCCAGTACTTC.